This T cell receptor beta chain appears in the sequencing data of a study of cytomegalovirus exposure and HLA in healthy donors (dated by TCRdb to the late 2010s). Background on the whole study: According to an earlier analysis of 550 to 750 of the donors, about 179 million T cells yielded 117 million unique TCR beta sequences and about 300 Gb of sequence data. An early release that covered about 600 HLA-typed donors contained approximately 320 gigabases of sequencing data and 85 million to 100 million unique TCR sequences. Typing coverage differed by locus: A, B, C, DRB1 and DQB1 were typed in roughly 629-640 donors, DQA1 in 522, DPA1 in around 600, and DPB1 in 472. The study aimed to test whether cataloging public T cell receptors could reveal signatures of past pathogen exposure. The genetic ancestry cluster associated with self-reported Caucasian donors included over 65% of the roughly 400 genotyped donors. A separate validation cohort of 100 to 150 different subjects was used in addition to the approximately 670-subject first cohort. To predict cytomegalovirus infection status, the study brought together high-throughput TCR immunosequencing, statistical association of individual TCRs with disease status, and machine learning. Roughly 5 DR-DQ haplotypes were handled as single units for association and clustering, since linkage in the cohort was strong. In the later analysis, no new phenotypic data were used to find candidate immune exposures; instead, reliance was placed on TCR beta sequences and their occurrence across donors. A later genetic analysis used genome-wide SNP genotypes for about 55% of the 666 donors, treating that subset as a discovery cohort. Class I and class II HLA loci were covered by the typing at four-digit resolution. All discovery cohort repertoires had been generated using a single sequencing platform. Donor age, sex, ethnicity and CMV serostatus were compiled alongside the repertoire data. A later analysis re-analyzed previously published TCR beta repertoires from 550 to 700 donors and added high-resolution HLA genotyping to study TCR occurrence patterns. Among roughly 400 genotyped donors of the cohort, an average of about 240,000 unique TCR beta nucleotide sequences were sequenced per donor, around 20% of them non-productive. The study profiled the T cell repertoires of more than 500 subjects by immunosequencing and related them to cytomegalovirus serostatus. An earlier analysis of 450 to 750 of the donors used high-throughput TCR beta sequencing to judge whether each TCR beta V gene segment behaved as functional or pseudogenic.

The library came from the immunoSEQ multiplex PCR assay. The multiplex PCR relied on a mix of 60 forward primers for TCR Vbeta segments and 13 reverse primers for TCR Jbeta segments. The CDR3 region of rearranged TCR beta genes was amplified from genomic DNA with a multiplex PCR assay. On the Illumina HiSeq System, the amplified TCR beta libraries were sequenced as 87-base-pair reads. Per the original workflow: A later analysis tallied about 77 million unique TCR beta chains across the 660 or so repertoires, and some 12 million of those chains were shared by two or more donors. Raw reads were error-corrected and collapsed into unique sequences with a nearest-neighbor algorithm that merged closely related sequences to remove PCR and sequencing errors. CDR3 sequences were aligned to IMGT reference sequences to assign V, D and J gene segments. Each retained sequence needed at least a six-nucleotide match to both a V gene segment and a J gene segment. A rearrangement was called productive if the CDR3 had no stop codons and remained in frame with V and J, and every other rearrangement was called non-productive. Following IMGT convention, CDR3 was defined as the stretch from the second conserved V-encoded cysteine up to the conserved J-encoded phenylalanine. The earlier analysis of about 610 of the donors excluded sequences that lacked an unambiguous match to a single V gene segment. An earlier analysis of fewer than 750 of the donors classified V segments as functional when productive rearrangements were above 56.7% and as segregating when the standard deviation between donors was above 5%. A statistical classification framework was built for diagnosing cytomegalovirus status from the catalog of TCR beta chain sequences. V and J gene assignment, in a later analysis, came from comparing TCR nucleotide sequences with IMGT/GENE-DB human TR gene sequences. Using the TCRdist pipeline, a later analysis assigned CDR3 sequences along with most-parsimonious VDJ recombination scenarios. In a later analysis, every TCR beta chain was defined by the combination of its CDR3 amino acid sequence and its V-gene family, and reads without a unique V-gene family were dropped. To address suspected cross-contamination and a sequencing artifact, a later analysis removed 450 to 700 highly shared, low-generation-probability nucleotide sequences. In a later analysis, a clonal expansion index was calculated for each public chain from normalized within-repertoire ranks of inferred template counts. In a later analysis, generation probabilities were computed using a VDJ recombination model fitted to out-of-frame rearrangements, and the results were checked against IGoR. Hypergeometric tests were used in a later analysis to score TCR-TCR, TCR-HLA and TCR-CMV co-occurrence, with a repertoire-size bias correction applied to the TCR pairs. A later analysis estimated false discovery rates by permuting HLA or CMV assignments 20 times. In a later analysis, co-occurring TCRs were grouped using DBSCAN, with TCRdist sequence similarity added in when clustering inside HLA-allele-positive subsets. Co-occurrence clustering excluded repertoires with fewer than 30,000 or more than 120,000 public chains, plus five with anomalous nucleotide sharing. The source is immuneACCESS, and TCRdb retained only in-frame sequences with V and J called. Part of the clones is not carried over; for the studies checked, unresolved V genes explain less than half of this, and the remainder is unexplained. Clonal size and the V and J genes are those of that table, whereas D and trimming came from the DNA. Recorded for this sample are around 59,000 clones; about 83% of them occurred a single time. The top ten constitute 1.6% of the sample.

From a lookup of the germline V gene, CDR1 and CDR2 are SNHLY and FYNNEI. From the cysteine up to the phenylalanine, the CDR3 has a length of 15 residues. The entry retains the CDR3 DNA only, 45 bases that are in frame from base 1. V and J are trimmed by 6 bases and 6 bases, and the gene matches miss 10 bases of the junction. On this clone: Its antigen specificity is not known. Base-call qualities are not available, and no considerably larger clone is one nucleotide away.

Points the paper makes about the study in general: According to a later analysis, parvovirus B19, influenza, CMV and Epstein-Barr virus appeared linked to several top co-occurrence clusters. In an earlier analysis of some 640 of the donors, most TCR beta V segments were observed in productive rearrangements about 90% or about 30% of the time, broadly matching IMGT annotations. In a later analysis, HLA-associated TCR beta chains were found to be more clonally expanded and to have lower generation probabilities than equally common non-associated chains. In a later analysis, TCR association rates were found to vary across HLA loci, with the most associated TCRs seen for DRB1 alleles and the fewest for HLA-C alleles. A later analysis found that most CMV-associated TCR beta chains appeared HLA-restricted, with HLA associations seemingly driven largely by CMV exposure. The authors suggested that the approach could potentially be generalized to other disease states and immunological phenotypes. A group of highly shared sequence variants was considered likely to be a technical artifact of the sequencing pipeline. Strong co-occurrence of HLA alleles, especially DR and DQ, made assigning TCR associations to individual alleles difficult. Sequencing depth was assumed to be roughly uniform across donors in the presence/absence analyses, though that assumption may not hold. Because HLA typing was missing for some donors at each locus, association tests included only the typed subset. A later genetic analysis associated a missense DCLRE1C variant with V-gene and J-gene trimming of TCR beta chains, and an independent cohort replicated the association. Some IMGT-functional V segments, including TRBV6-2 and TRBV6-3, could not be distinguished by the 87-base-pair reads and were therefore excluded. In vitro tests confirmed that a few of the cytomegalovirus-associated TCR beta chains recognize cytomegalovirus antigens. A further reported finding was that TCR beta sequences accurately predicted the HLA-A and HLA-B alleles for most subjects in the first cohort. In the study, 150 to 200 TCR beta chains were listed as associated with cytomegalovirus. About 17 rarely observed V segments, including chromosome 9 orphons, were excluded from the earlier analysis of a few hundred of the donors because counts were too low. At a false discovery rate of 0.05, a later analysis linked around 17,000 TCR beta sequences to specific HLA alleles. The cohort was sequenced for TCR beta chains only, and without alpha or paired-chain data the features that could be detected were limited. The only immune exposure information available for the cohort was CMV serostatus. The classifier was reported to diagnose cytomegalovirus status with high specificity and sensitivity in both the original cohort and the validation cohort. Linkage disequilibrium might explain the correlated functional status among segregating V segments, but an unknown experimental factor could not be excluded. A later genetic analysis reported fewer N-insertions in productive TCRs among donors in an Asian-associated ancestry cluster than the approximately 700-donor mean. While some public TCRs were present in many individuals, most TCR sequences turned up only very rarely across donors.

The cohort consisted of fewer than 700 healthy bone marrow donors. At the time of sampling, all cohort members were nominally healthy, though unrecorded immune exposures were likely present. CMV serostatus was recorded as positive for about 300 and negative for about 50% of the roughly 700 cohort members, whereas no CMV serostatus was recorded for the donor in question. A peripheral blood sample was provided by each donor, and peripheral blood mononuclear cells were used for TCR beta sequencing. Genomic DNA extraction from the blood cell samples was performed with the Qiagen DNeasy Blood Extraction Kit.

Sequences were obtained from PBMCs. The receptor comes from a human donor in good health. Rearrangement joined TRBV2 to TRBJ1-4, and TRBD1 aligns with 7 junction nucleotides. The bases are TGTGCCAGCAGACCTCATACAGGGGTAGATGAAAAACTGTTTTTT. It is translated as CASRPHTGVDEKLFF.